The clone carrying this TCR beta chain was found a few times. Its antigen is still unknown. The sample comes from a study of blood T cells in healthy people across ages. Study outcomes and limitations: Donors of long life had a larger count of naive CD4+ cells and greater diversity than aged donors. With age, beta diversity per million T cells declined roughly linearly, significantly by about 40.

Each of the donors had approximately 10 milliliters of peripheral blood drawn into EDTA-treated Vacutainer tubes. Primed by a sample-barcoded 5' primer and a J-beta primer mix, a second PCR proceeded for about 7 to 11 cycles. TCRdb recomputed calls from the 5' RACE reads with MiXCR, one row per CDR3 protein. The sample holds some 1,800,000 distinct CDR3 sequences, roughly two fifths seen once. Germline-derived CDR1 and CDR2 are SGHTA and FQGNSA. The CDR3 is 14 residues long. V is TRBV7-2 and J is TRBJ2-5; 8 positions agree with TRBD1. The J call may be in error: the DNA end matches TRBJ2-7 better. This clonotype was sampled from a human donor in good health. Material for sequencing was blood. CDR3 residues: CASSLQGAQSEQYF. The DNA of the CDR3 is TGTGCCAGCAGCTTACAGGGGGCGCAGAGCGAGCAGTACTTC.